This T cell receptor (beta chain) was identified during a study of CD8 T cells in Susac syndrome. CDR1 DFQATT and CDR2 SNEGSKA come from the germline V gene (reference sequence). The CDR3 runs 16 residues. J was trimmed by 3 bases and V by 5 bases; bases with no gene match: 12. The authors reverse transcribed 0.5 to 1 ug RNA with random hexamers. The TCR beta CDR3 was amplified by immunoSEQ multiplex PCR across 54 Vbeta, 13 Jbeta. TCRdb re-called the immunoSEQ multiplex PCR reads through MiXCR, storing one row per CDR3 protein. The top ten hold over 0.095% of the sample, which has a few hundred thousand distinct CDR3 sequences, 70% to 90% seen once. Included as multiple sclerosis controls were treatment-naive patients who had stable or active relapsing-remitting disease. The CD8+ and CD4+ T cells were isolated magnetically using a negative isolation approach, whereas the TEMRA cells were enriched by FACS.

This receptor was obtained from a human donor with multiple sclerosis. This chain uses TRBV20-1 with TRBJ2-1; 8 bases fit TRBD2. Sequencing input: CD8+ T cells from PBMCs. CDR3 in amino acids: CSAPHSLAEYYNEQFF. The CDR3, as DNA: TGCAGTGCTCCCCACTCACTAGCGGAGTACTACAATGAGCAGTTCTTC.